Presented here are 29 T cell receptor beta chains from one specimen sequenced in a study of T cells in Graves' hyperthyroidism and ophthalmopathy. RNA transcripts served as the template for amplifying TCR beta CDR3 regions. In the first-round RT-PCR of the TCR CDR3, the HTBI primer set was used. TCRdb independently ran MiXCR on the multiplex PCR reads; one entry per CDR3 protein. Of more than 650,000 distinct CDR3 sequences in the sample, around 13% were seen once. Sequenced material: blood. The origin of the receptors is a woman under 30 with Graves' hyperthyroidism.

This clonotype has a count of ten or more. The genes are TRBV12-3 or TRBV12-4 and TRBJ1-5; D gene ambiguous. Deletions cut 4 bases from V and 5 bases from J, with 9 bases between. The CDR3 runs to 13 residues. DNA of the CDR3: TGTGCCAGCAGTTCTCGACCCGATCAGCCCCAGCATTTT. It codes for CASSSRPDQPQHF.

There are a few counts of this clonotype. The rearrangement uses TRBV11-3 and TRBJ1-1; 10 bases fit TRBD1. Unmatched junction bases numbered 25, after V lost 5 bases and J lost 4 bases. The CDR3 runs 21 residues. Per the germline V gene, CDR1 is SGHNT and CDR2 is YENEEA. CDR3 nucleotide sequence: TGTGCCAGCAGCCCTACCCGACAGGGGGCGGGTATTAGGATGTGGGGCACTGAAGCTTTCTTT. It specifies CASSPTRQGAGIRMWGTEAFF. The complete variable domain, with remaining parts taken from reference TRBV11-3 and TRBJ1-1, reads EAGVVQSPRYKIIEKKQPVAFWCNPISGHNTLYWYLQNLGQGPELLIRYENEEAVDDSQLPKDRFSAERLKGVDSTLKIQPAELGDSAVYLCASSPTRQGAGIRMWGTEAFFGQGTRLTVV.

This clonotype was found many times. The V and J genes are TRBV6-6 and TRBJ2-1; tentative D call: TRBD1 (6 bases). V shed 2 bases and J shed 7 bases, with 12 bases lying between them. Germline V gives CDR1 MNHNY, CDR2 SVGAGI (reference sequence). The CDR3 consists of 14 residues. This CDR3 reads CASSYHDRSNEQFF. The CDR3 DNA follows: TGTGCCAGCAGTTACCACGACAGGTCGAATGAGCAGTTCTTC.

In this sample, this clonotype turned up a few times. The rearrangement links TRBV27 to TRBJ1-3, with a tentative D call TRBD1 (6 bases). This CDR3 has 17 residues. Germline V CDR1 and CDR2: MNHEY, SMNVEV (reference sequence). Trimming removed 2 bases at V and 0 bases at J, with 14 bases between. The CDR3 DNA follows: TGTGCCAGCAGTTTAAGGGGGGCGCCGGTCTCTGGAAACACCATATATTTT. Translating it yields CASSLRGAPVSGNTIYF.

This clonotype was recorded a few times. The chain has TRBV7-9 and TRBJ2-1; D ambiguous. Germline V gene lookup returns CDR1 SEHNR and CDR2 FQNEAQ (reference sequence). V was clipped by 3 bases and J by 5 bases, with 8 bases between them. The CDR3 contains 13 residues. The CDR3 region is CASSFSGDNEQFF. Written as DNA, the CDR3 is TGTGCCAGCAGCTTTTCCGGAGACAATGAGCAGTTCTTC.

At least ten counts were recorded for this clonotype. V usage is TRBV11-2 and J usage is TRBJ2-1; TRBD2 matches at 11 bases. The trim removed 7 bases at V and 10 bases at J, leaving 9 bases unmatched. This CDR3 is built from 14 residues. Per the germline V gene, CDR1 is SGHAT and CDR2 is FQNNGV. CDR3 in amino acids: CASNVAGGPREQFF. DNA of the CDR3: TGTGCCAGCAACGTAGCGGGAGGGCCGAGGGAGCAGTTCTTC.

In its sample, this clonotype was seen many times. The rearrangement joins TRBV6-1 to TRBJ2-2; 9 nucleotides match TRBD2. The trim removed 6 bases at V and 3 bases at J, leaving 5 bases unmatched. The CDR3 loop spans 15 amino acids. In germline, CDR1 is MNHNS, CDR2 SASEGT. The CDR3 spells CASRGGRADTGELFF. DNA of the CDR3: TGTGCCAGCAGGGGCGGGAGGGCTGACACCGGGGAGCTGTTTTTT.

The rearrangement links TRBV28 to TRBJ2-4; D perhaps matches TRBD1 (6 bases). The germline CDR1 and CDR2 sequences are MDHEN and SYDVKM. CDR3 length: 18 residues. Trimming shortened V by 1 base and J by 0 bases, and 16 bases separated the two germline ends. The CDR3 nucleotides read TGTGCCAGCAGTTTATATCGGACAGAAGAACTAGCCAAAAACATTCAGTACTTC. It yields the protein CASSLYRTEELAKNIQYF.

In its sample, this clonotype was seen a few times. V usage is TRBV4-1 and J usage is TRBJ2-1, with unresolved D. In germline, CDR1 is MGHRA, CDR2 YSYEKL. The CDR3 totals 15 residues. Deletions cut 6 bases from V and 2 bases from J, with 14 bases between. In DNA, the CDR3 is TGCGCCAGCAGTGCCGATCACGACCCCTACAATGAGCAGTTCTTC. Translation: CASSADHDPYNEQFF.

This rearrangement joins TRBV5-1 to TRBJ2-5, with 13 positions matching TRBD2. Germline loops: CDR1 SGHRS, CDR2 YFSETQ. After removal of 4 bases from V and 5 bases from J, the junction contained 8 bases not matched to a gene. The CDR3 has 16 amino acids. CDR3 coding DNA: TGCGCCAGCAGCCGACTAGCGGGAGGATGGCAGGAGACCCAGTACTTC. It specifies CASSRLAGGWQETQYF.

This clonotype was picked up many times. V and J are TRBV7-9 and TRBJ2-7; 8 bases line up with TRBD1. The CDR3 runs 14 residues. The germline V gene encodes CDR1 SEHNR and CDR2 FQNEAQ (reference sequence). V gave up 0 bases and J gave up 3 bases; unmatched junction bases: 1. For the CDR3, the DNA is TGTGCCAGCAGCTTAGCCGGGACAGGCTACGAGCAGTACTTC. Translating gives CASSLAGTGYEQYF.

This clonotype was picked up many times. The rearrangement joins TRBV2 to TRBJ2-7; no reliable D call. The CDR3 contains 16 residues. Between the trimmed V and J ends, which lost 1 base and 0 bases, there was a span of 13 bases. The V gene's germline CDR1 is SNHLY and CDR2 FYNNEI. DNA of the CDR3: TGTGCCAGCAGTGAAGGCCCCAACAAAGGCTCCTACGAGCAGTACTTC. It encodes CASSEGPNKGSYEQYF.

This clonotype was seen a handful of times. The V and J genes are TRBV6-1 and TRBJ1-1, with D perhaps TRBD1 (5 bases). Per the germline V gene, CDR1 is MNHNS and CDR2 is SASEGT. The CDR3 spans 13 residues. V was trimmed by 7 bases and J by 7 bases, leaving 16 bases between them. The CDR3 nucleotides are TGTGCCAGCACCAAAAGGGGATTCGGTGAAGCTTTCTTT. It is translated as CASTKRGFGEAFF.

The rearrangement links TRBV11-2 to TRBJ2-2, with 10 bases lining up with TRBD1. CDR1 is SGHAT and CDR2 is FQNNGV in the germline V gene. The CDR3 loop spans 14 amino acids. Trimming cost V 3 bases and J 7 bases; bases outside gene matches: 2. DNA of the CDR3: TGTGCCAGCAGCTTTGGGACAGGGGTCGGGGAGCTGTTTTTT. Translating it yields CASSFGTGVGELFF.

This clonotype has ten or more counts. The chain employs TRBV5-1 and TRBJ2-2, with a tentative D call TRBD1 (5 bases). This CDR3 has 15 residues. Trimming cost V 2 bases and J 2 bases, with 10 bases left between them. Germline V gene lookup returns CDR1 SGHRS and CDR2 YFSETQ. CDR3 amino acids: CASSFLGDNTGELFF. CDR3 DNA: TGCGCCAGCAGCTTCCTAGGGGATAACACCGGGGAGCTGTTTTTT.

In this sample, this clonotype turned up many times. This CDR3 is CASRGQGPYEQYF. The CDR3 coding sequence is TGTGCCAGCAGGGGACAGGGCCCCTACGAGCAGTACTTC. V usage is TRBV2 and J usage is TRBJ2-7; 9 bases agree with TRBD1. This CDR3 spans 13 amino acids. V was clipped by 6 bases and J by 2 bases; unmatched bases: 2. Germline CDR1 SNHLY, CDR2 FYNNEI.

This clonotype occurred a few times. The chain combines TRBV5-5 with TRBJ2-6; D possibly corresponds to TRBD1 (6 bases). V lost 2 bases, J lost 0 bases, and 12 bases lay in between. The CDR3 is made up of 17 amino acids. CDR1 is SGHKS and CDR2 is YYEKEE in the germline V gene (reference sequence). This chain's CDR3 is CASSLPTGSSGANVLTF. CDR3 in DNA: TGTGCCAGCAGCTTACCGACAGGATCCTCTGGGGCCAACGTCCTGACTTTC.

This clonotype was counted many times. The chain is built from TRBV7-9 and TRBJ2-7; D gene ambiguous. CDR1 and CDR2 from the germline V gene are SEHNR and FQNEAQ (reference sequence). Trimming removed 2 bases from V and 1 base from J, with 9 bases in between. The CDR3 loop spans 14 amino acids. In nucleotides, the CDR3 is TGTGCCAGCAGCTTAATTGGTGAATCCTACGAGCAGTACTTC. It encodes CASSLIGESYEQYF.

This clonotype has a handful of counts. The CDR3 spells CASSFGHMDGSPLHF. In DNA, the CDR3 is TGTGCCAGCAGCTTCGGACATATGGACGGTTCACCCCTCCACTTT. The chain is built from TRBV7-2 and TRBJ1-6; the D gene is possibly TRBD1 (5 bases). Trimming shortened V by 3 bases and J by 9 bases, and 15 bases separated the two germline ends. From germline, CDR1 is SGHTA and CDR2 FQGNSA. CDR3 size: 15 residues.

This clonotype has more than one count but fewer than ten. The V gene is TRBV2, the J gene TRBJ2-7, with D tentatively TRBD2 (5 bases). Looked up from germline, CDR1 is SNHLY and CDR2 is FYNNEI. V was trimmed by 6 bases and J by 6 bases, leaving 6 bases between them. This CDR3 has 10 residues. The DNA of the CDR3 is TGTGCCAGCAGGAGGGTCGAGCAGTACTTC. It yields the protein CASRRVEQYF.

This clonotype was picked up many times. The rearrangement uses TRBV11-2 and TRBJ2-3; D not certain. Germline V gene lookup returns CDR1 SGHAT and CDR2 FQNNGV. V shed 5 bases and J shed 3 bases, with 9 bases lying between them. This CDR3 has 13 residues. CDR3 in amino acids: CASSLGVTDTQYF. DNA of the CDR3: TGTGCCAGCAGCCTTGGGGTGACAGATACGCAGTATTTT.

This clonotype showed up many times. This chain uses TRBV18 with TRBJ1-1; D ambiguous. Trimming left V 3 bases short and J 5 bases short, with 10 bases between. Germline V gene lookup returns CDR1 KGHSH and CDR2 LQKENI. This CDR3 region has 13 residues. CDR3 residues: CASSPGDRTEAFF. CDR3 DNA: TGTGCCAGCTCACCGGGTGATCGGACTGAAGCTTTCTTT. The entire variable domain, with the rest obtained from reference TRBV18 and TRBJ1-1, is as follows: NAGVMQNPRHLVRRRGQEARLRCSPMKGHSHVYWYRQLPEEGLKFMVYLQKENIIDESGMPKERFSAEFPKEGPSILRIQQVVRGDSAAYFCASSPGDRTEAFFGQGTRLTVV.

This chain uses TRBV6-2 or TRBV6-3 with TRBJ1-1, with 9 bases matching TRBD1. Germline CDR1 reads MNHEY; CDR2 reads SVGEGT. Germline trimming cut 8 bases from V and 4 bases from J; bases unmatched to any gene: 2. This CDR3 region has 12 residues. Here the CDR3 reads CASEGQGTEAFF. DNA of the CDR3: TGTGCCAGCGAGGGACAGGGCACTGAAGCTTTCTTT.

The sample holds many counts of this clonotype. CDR3: CASSGAQQFNEQFF. The DNA of the CDR3 is TGTGCCAGCAGTGGAGCCCAACAGTTCAATGAGCAGTTCTTC. V and J are TRBV28 and TRBJ2-1; D uncertain. This CDR3 is 14 amino acids long. V was pared by 5 bases and J by 6 bases, with 14 bases between. Looked up from germline, CDR1 is MDHEN and CDR2 is SYDVKM.

This clonotype was detected a few times. The V call is TRBV10-3, the J call TRBJ1-1; D is undetermined. This CDR3 is 16 amino acids long. Germline CDR1 and CDR2: ENHRY and SYGVKD. Trimming left V 6 bases short and J 4 bases short, with 21 bases between. CDR3 DNA sequence: TGTGCCATCAGCGACCCGGACGGACTCCCCTCCACTGAAGCTTTCTTT. Amino acid sequence: CAISDPDGLPSTEAFF.

This clonotype was seen a few times. The chain couples TRBV19 to TRBJ2-2; 7 positions agree with TRBD2. From germline, CDR1 is LNHDA and CDR2 SQIVND (reference sequence). V lost 6 bases, J lost 2 bases, and 3 bases stayed unmatched. The length of the CDR3 is 14 residues. CDR3: CASRAGDNTGELFF. The CDR3 DNA follows: TGTGCCAGTAGGGCGGGAGATAACACCGGGGAGCTGTTTTTT.

This clonotype was observed many times. This chain joins TRBV10-3 and TRBJ2-3, with 8 bases matching TRBD2. This CDR3 is built from 16 residues. The ends lost 4 bases at V and 0 bases at J; junction bases unmatched: 6. From germline, CDR1 is ENHRY and CDR2 SYGVKD. The CDR3 spells CAISAPGTRSTDTQYF. The CDR3 nucleotides read TGTGCCATCAGTGCCCCCGGGACTAGGAGCACAGATACGCAGTATTTT.

At least ten counts were recorded for this clonotype. This chain uses TRBV10-3 with TRBJ2-2, with no clear D. Trimming shortened V by 6 bases and J by 5 bases, and 13 bases separated the two germline ends. The CDR3 contains 14 residues. Germline values: CDR1 ENHRY, CDR2 SYGVKD. This CDR3 reads CAIRPSGVTGELFF. The CDR3 nucleotides read TGTGCCATCAGGCCCTCTGGAGTTACCGGGGAGCTGTTTTTT.

Ten or more counts support this clonotype. CDR3 DNA: TGTGCCTGGAGCCCCCATTACTCTGGAAACACCATATATTTT. This translates into CAWSPHYSGNTIYF. The chain couples TRBV30 to TRBJ1-3; no firm D call. CDR3 length equals 14 residues. V was cut by 3 bases and J by 0 bases, with 9 bases left in between. The V gene's germline CDR1 is GTSNPN and CDR2 SVGIG (reference sequence).